This T cell receptor beta chain was sequenced for a study of blood T cell repertoires in COVID-19. Overall study context: Sites in the United States, Italy and Spain provided acute and convalescent COVID-19 samples. In each case, the material was cDNA or gDNA derived from T cells, B-cell-depleted T cells, or PBMCs.

Source study methods: Amplifying reference gene primers gave estimates of nucleated cell counts. Measured with immunoSEQ multiplex PCR; TCRdb has only the in-frame clones, and not every one. V and J calls and clone size come straight from that table; D and trimming were deduced from the DNA. The repertoire has roughly 300,000 clones, 85% of them found once; the top ten carry 13%. Sequenced material: peripheral blood. This clonotype was obtained from a human donor in a cohort sampled during active COVID-19.

This CDR3 reads CASSLTGAANEKLFF. As DNA, the CDR3 is TGTGCCAGCAGCCTAACAGGGGCTGCTAATGAAAAACTGTTTTTT. This chain links TRBV27 with TRBJ1-4; TRBD1 aligns across 7 bases. The germline V gene encodes CDR1 MNHEY and CDR2 SMNVEV (reference sequence). J lost 3 bases, V lost 6 bases, and 7 bases had no gene match. The CDR3 is 15 amino acids.